One and the same sample provided the 29 T cell receptor beta chains below, sequenced in a study of T cell repertoires in cytomegalovirus infection. TCRdb recomputed calls from the reads with MiXCR, one row per CDR3 protein. This repertoire shows 500,000 or so distinct CDR3 sequences, approximately 15% found once; its top ten account for about 24%. Sequenced: CD8+ T cells from PBMCs. Every receptor here comes from a human donor in good health (CMV status not recorded). Some clones in this sample may be carry-over from other donors' samples.

This clonotype was found many times. The J gene is TRBJ2-3, the V gene TRBV7-9; D is unclear. Germline V lookup: CDR1 SEHNR, CDR2 FQNEAQ (reference sequence). The CDR3 consists of 12 residues. V was shortened by 5 bases and J by 6 bases, with 9 bases between the two germline ends. In DNA form, the CDR3 reads TGTGCCAGCAGCCCTCATCTGGATACGCAGTATTTT. This encodes CASSPHLDTQYF.

This clonotype turned up a few times. This sequence joins TRBV6-2 or TRBV6-3 and TRBJ1-5; 8 bases are shared with TRBD1. Losses at the gene ends were 7 bases for V and 3 bases for J; bases not matched to a gene: 11. The CDR3 extends over 16 amino acids. Germline-derived CDR1 and CDR2 are MNHEY and SVGEGT. CDR3 residues: CASTHGFRGPNQPQHF. As DNA, the CDR3 is TGTGCCAGCACCCACGGGTTCAGGGGGCCCAATCAGCCCCAGCATTTT.

This clonotype was picked up many times. This rearrangement joins TRBV2 to TRBJ2-5, with D possibly TRBD2 on 6 matching bases. Trimming stripped 8 bases from V and 4 bases from J, with 11 bases between. The CDR3 has 12 amino acids. Per germline, CDR1 SNHLY and CDR2 FYNNEI. The CDR3 reads CASRGGIETQYF. The CDR3 DNA is TGTGCCAGCCGCGGAGGGATAGAGACCCAGTACTTC. Full variable domain (rest looked up from reference TRBV2 and TRBJ2-5): EPEVTQTPSHQVTQMGQEVILRCVPISNHLYFYWYRQILGQKVEFLVSFYNNEISEKSEIFDDQFSVERPDGSNFTLKIRSTKLEDSAMYFCASRGGIETQYFGPGTRLLVL.

This clonotype turned up a few times. The genes are TRBV5-6 and TRBJ2-7; 9 nucleotides match TRBD2. V shed 0 bases and J 4 bases; nucleotides not matched to a gene: 5. This CDR3 contains 15 residues. Germline assignment: CDR1 SGHDT and CDR2 YYEEEE. CDR3 region: CASSLGREGLYEQYF. DNA of the CDR3: TGTGCCAGCAGCTTGGGGCGGGAGGGACTTTACGAGCAGTACTTC.

This clonotype occurred many times. The chain is built from TRBV11-2 and TRBJ2-1; D unresolved. CDR3 length: 18 residues. Trimming took 2 bases from V and 8 from J, leaving 25 bases between them. Per the germline V gene, CDR1 is SGHAT and CDR2 is FQNNGV. CDR3 in DNA: TGTGCCAGCAGCTTAATTCGTATTAAGGGCGTCCGGAAGCATGAGCAGTTCTTC. Translation gives CASSLIRIKGVRKHEQFF.

This clonotype was picked up a small number of times. The rearrangement links TRBV6-5 to TRBJ1-5; D possibly corresponds to TRBD1 (5 bases). The CDR3 is 16 amino acids. The germline V and J ends were trimmed by 4 bases and 2 bases, with 15 bases remaining between them. In germline, CDR1 is MNHEY, CDR2 SVGAGI. CDR3 bases: TGTGCCAGCAGTTCCGGGACTCCAATCGGCAATCAGCCCCAGCATTTT. It yields the protein CASSSGTPIGNQPQHF.

This clonotype was seen a handful of times. The gene calls are TRBV9 and TRBJ1-3; 9 nucleotides match TRBD1. Germline V gene data show CDR1 as SGDLS and CDR2 as YYNGEE. V shed 4 bases and J 8 bases; nucleotides not matched to a gene: 7. The CDR3 is made up of 14 amino acids. As DNA, the CDR3 is TGTGCCAGCAGCCTCCCGGACAGGGGTGACACCATATATTTT. Its protein is CASSLPDRGDTIYF.

This clonotype was recorded once. A much larger clone lies one base from this, so it may be a read error. This chain uses TRBV19 with TRBJ2-1; 8 nucleotides agree with TRBD2. The CDR3 is 19 amino acids. In germline, CDR1 is LNHDA, CDR2 SQIVND (reference sequence). CDR3 sequence reads: CASSIWTSLTLSSYNVQFF. The CDR3 DNA reads TGTGCCAGTAGTATTTGGACTAGCTTGACTTTGAGCTCCTACAATGTGCAGTTCTTC.

This clonotype has a count of ten or more. The V and J genes are TRBV19 and TRBJ1-2, with D maybe TRBD1 (5 bases). The length of the CDR3 is 12 residues. Germline lookup yields CDR1 LNHDA and CDR2 SQIVND (reference sequence). Trimming took off 8 bases at V and 4 bases at J, with 11 bases between the two ends. The CDR3 is CASGQGVYGYTF. CDR3 nucleotides: TGTGCCAGTGGACAAGGGGTCTATGGCTACACCTTC.

With respect to this clonotype: A single base separates this from a much larger clone, so it may be a read error. This chain joins TRBV7-1 and TRBJ1-1; D call uncertain. TRBV7-1 is an ORF for which the function is uncertain. The length of the CDR3 is 13 residues. CDR3 sequence: CASNPTENTEASF. CDR3 DNA: TGTGCCAGCAACCCGACGGAGAACACTGAAGCTTCCTTT.

This clonotype was counted at least ten times. The chain is built from TRBV12-3 or TRBV12-4 and TRBJ2-1; TRBD1 agrees at 9 bases. Trimming removed 4 bases from V and 7 bases from J; junction bases left unmatched: 8. This CDR3 contains 15 residues. The CDR3 DNA follows: TGTGCCAGCAGTTCCCCGGGACAGGGTTGGAATGAGCAGTTCTTC. Translation gives CASSSPGQGWNEQFF.

The chain employs TRBV15 and TRBJ1-5; 10 bases are a match to TRBD1. The CDR3 is 15 amino acids. Looked up from germline, CDR1 is LNHNV and CDR2 is YYDKDF (reference sequence). V trimming: 3 bases; J trimming: 7 bases; junction bases outside the gene matches: 6. The CDR3 DNA follows: TGTGCCACCAGCAGCGACAGGGGGCTCGGCCAGCCCCAGCATTTT. It codes for CATSSDRGLGQPQHF.

The V gene is TRBV13, the J gene TRBJ1-5; maybe TRBD1 (5 bases). V lost 2 bases to trimming and J lost 4 bases, with 12 bases between them. The length of the CDR3 is 15 residues. From germline, CDR1 is PRHDT and CDR2 FYEKMQ (reference sequence). DNA for the CDR3: TGTGCCAGCAGCTTAAGGTGGGACGATAATCAGCCCCAGCATTTT. The encoded protein is CASSLRWDDNQPQHF.

This clonotype was observed at least ten times. The chain carries TRBV6-2 or TRBV6-3 and TRBJ1-5; no reliable D call. CDR1 and CDR2 (germline): MNHEY, SVGEGT. V lost 3 bases, J lost 2 bases, and 11 bases lay in between. The CDR3 has 15 residues. In nucleotides, the CDR3 is TGTGCCAGCAGTTATCAAAAGACGGGCAATCAGCCCCAGCATTTT. This sequence encodes CASSYQKTGNQPQHF.

J is TRBJ2-1 and V is TRBV20-1; no firm D call. CDR1 and CDR2 (germline): DFQATT, SNEGSKA (reference sequence). V dropped 5 bases and J dropped 6 bases, with 8 bases sitting between them. The CDR3 consists of 11 residues. The CDR3 DNA sequence: TGCAGTGCTGAAGGGCGCAATGAGCAGTTCTTC. Amino acid sequence: CSAEGRNEQFF.

The chain employs TRBV7-9 and TRBJ1-4; possible D gene TRBD1, 6 bases. This CDR3 spans 14 amino acids. CDR1 is SEHNR, CDR2 FQNEAQ, per germline (reference sequence). The germline V and J ends were trimmed by 5 bases and 4 bases, with 11 bases remaining between them. As DNA, the CDR3 is TGTGCCAGCAGCGCACAGGGATATAATGAAAAACTGTTTTTT. It translates to CASSAQGYNEKLFF.

The sample holds one count of this clonotype. This CDR3 is missing its conserved last phenylalanine or tryptophan, likely due to a read error. The gene calls are TRBV11-2 and TRBJ2-7; 7 bases are a match to TRBD1. The length of the CDR3 is 14 residues. V shed 1 base and J 3 bases; nucleotides not matched to a gene: 3. Germline CDR1 SGHAT, CDR2 FQNNGV. CDR3 loop: CASSLGTGNYEQYS. The CDR3 DNA reads TGTGCCAGCAGCTTAGGGACAGGAAACTACGAGCAGTACTCC.

V is TRBV29-1 and J is TRBJ2-1, with 10 bases identical to TRBD2. The CDR3 spans 15 residues. Germline V gene sequence: CDR1 SQVTM, CDR2 ANQGSEA. V gave up 4 bases and J gave up 3 bases; unmatched junction bases: 6. CDR3 nucleotides: TGCAGCGTTGCTTCCGGACTAGCGGACTACAATGAGCAGTTCTTC. This gives the protein CSVASGLADYNEQFF.

The chain joins TRBV9 to TRBJ2-6, with 11 bases aligning to TRBD1. CDR1 and CDR2 (germline): SGDLS, YYNGEE. V shed 4 bases and J 2 bases; nucleotides not matched to a gene: 5. CDR3 size: 17 residues. In nucleotides, the CDR3 is TGTGCCAGCAGCCACGGGACAGGGGGGCCTGGGGCCAACGTCCTGACTTTC. It is translated as CASSHGTGGPGANVLTF. Using reference TRBV9 and TRBJ2-6 for the parts outside the CDR3, the full variable domain is DSGVTQTPKHLITATGQRVTLRCSPRSGDLSVYWYQQSLDQGLQFLIQYYNGEERAKGNILERFSAQQFPDLHSELNLSSLELGDSALYFCASSHGTGGPGANVLTFGAGSRLTVL.

The rearrangement links TRBV5-1 to TRBJ1-1; D not resolved. The CDR3 totals 14 residues. Germline V lookup: CDR1 SGHRS, CDR2 YFSETQ. Trimming removed 0 bases at V and 6 bases at J, with 12 bases between. The CDR3: CASSLDHNNPEAFF. The CDR3 region has the DNA TGCGCCAGCAGCTTGGACCATAATAATCCTGAAGCTTTCTTT. The complete variable domain, with remaining parts taken from reference TRBV5-1 and TRBJ1-1, reads KAGVTQTPRYLIKTRGQQVTLSCSPISGHRSVSWYQQTPGQGLQFLFEYFSETQRNKGNFPGRFSGRQFSNSRSEMNVSTLELGDSALYLCASSLDHNNPEAFFGQGTRLTVV.

A few counts support this clonotype. V and J are TRBV20-1 and TRBJ2-1, with TRBD2 matching 7 bases. Germline V CDR1 and CDR2: DFQATT, SNEGSKA (reference sequence). This CDR3 spans 16 amino acids. V lost 1 base and J lost 4; bases outside the gene matches: 10. DNA for the CDR3: TGCAGTGCTAGAGGGGAGGGTGGGATTCTTTACAATGAGCAGTTCTTC. Protein product: CSARGEGGILYNEQFF.

The chain recombines TRBV4-1 with TRBJ2-1; D gene ambiguous. Trimming shortened V by 4 bases and J by 6 bases, and 10 bases separated the two germline ends. The CDR3 covers 13 residues. CDR1 and CDR2 (germline): MGHRA, YSYEKL. CDR3 amino acids: CASSRVSGNEQFF. The CDR3 DNA reads as TGCGCCAGCAGCCGGGTCTCGGGCAATGAGCAGTTCTTC.

This clonotype was detected a few times. CDR3 coding DNA: TGTGCCAGTAGTATAGTTCCCGGGTATAGCAATCAGCCCCAGCATTTT. Amino acids: CASSIVPGYSNQPQHF. V is TRBV19 and J is TRBJ1-5; D is unclear. This CDR3 comprises 16 residues. V was cut by 1 base and J by 0 bases, with 10 bases left in between. CDR1 is LNHDA and CDR2 is SQIVND in the germline V gene (reference sequence).

This clonotype occurred many times. The chain uses TRBV11-1 and TRBJ2-1; D unclear. The CDR3 is 16 amino acids. CDR1 and CDR2 from the germline V gene are SGHAT and FQDESV (reference sequence). V dropped 5 bases and J dropped 0 bases, with 14 bases sitting between them. CDR3 nucleotide sequence: TGTGCCAGCAGCCTAGACCCGCTAGGCTCCTACAATGAGCAGTTCTTC. Translating gives CASSLDPLGSYNEQFF.

This clonotype was observed many times. V usage is TRBV11-2 and J usage is TRBJ1-1; the D is unclear. Germline V gene lookup returns CDR1 SGHAT and CDR2 FQNNGV. The germline V and J ends were trimmed by 1 base and 6 bases, with 9 bases remaining between them. The CDR3 length is 13 residues. Here the CDR3 reads CASSLGRKAEAFF. CDR3 DNA sequence: TGTGCCAGCAGCTTAGGGCGTAAGGCTGAAGCTTTCTTT.

V usage is TRBV7-9 and J usage is TRBJ1-3, with 9 bases that match TRBD1. Trimming cost V 4 bases and J 5 bases; bases outside gene matches: 3. The CDR3 runs to 14 residues. Germline V gene data show CDR1 as SEHNR and CDR2 as FQNEAQ (reference sequence). The CDR3 loop is CASSSGQGRNTIYF. The CDR3 DNA reads as TGTGCCAGCAGCTCGGGACAGGGTCGAAACACCATATATTTT.

This clonotype was counted at least ten times. An end of the junction does not agree with germline; a read error may underlie this. The DNA of the CDR3 is TGTGCCAGCACTGAAGGGCGCTCGAACACTGAAGCTTTCTTT. This sequence encodes CASTEGRSNTEAFF. The rearrangement joins TRBV6-1 to TRBJ1-1, with D unresolved. CDR1 is MNHNS and CDR2 is SASEGT in the germline V gene. The CDR3 length is 14 residues.

The CDR3 sequence: CSISQEGTLRAYEQYF. CDR3 coding DNA: TGTTCCATCAGCCAAGAGGGGACTCTCAGGGCCTACGAGCAGTACTTC. The chain has TRBV14 and TRBJ2-7; D perhaps matches TRBD2 (6 bases). The CDR3 spans 16 residues. Germline V gene lookup returns CDR1 SGHDN and CDR2 FVKESK. The full variable domain, rest sourced from reference TRBV14 and TRBJ2-7, is EAGVTQFPSHSVIEKGQTVTLRCDPISGHDNLYWYRRVMGKEIKFLLHFVKESKQDESGMPNNRFLAERTGGTYSTLKVQPAELEDSGVYFCSISQEGTLRAYEQYFGPGTRLTVT.

At least ten counts were recorded for this clonotype. The chain joins TRBV7-9 to TRBJ2-1; no reliable D call. The CDR3 loop spans 17 amino acids. The V and J ends lost 1 base and 4 bases respectively, with 17 bases between them. CDR1 is SEHNR, CDR2 FQNEAQ, per germline (reference sequence). The CDR3 region is CASSLVGLIIFYNEQFF. The CDR3 region has the DNA TGTGCCAGCAGCTTAGTAGGTCTGATCATATTTTACAATGAGCAGTTCTTC.